Presented here are 28 T cell receptor beta chains from one specimen sequenced in a study of T cell changes during pregnancy in multiple sclerosis (dated by TCRdb to the late 2010s). Library preparation used the immunoSEQ multiplex PCR assay. The table comes from immuneACCESS by way of TCRdb, which keeps in-frame sequences with V and J called. Part of the clones is missing from these tables; in studies checked, under half for an unresolved V gene and the rest for unknown reasons. The sample profile shows about 54,000 clones; around 90% of them were found once. Roughly 1.2% of the sample lies in the top ten. This specimen was peripheral blood, taken after pregnancy. These TCRs come from a female donor in good health, enrolled as a control in a pregnancy study.

This clone was seen only once. The chain links TRBV5-4 to TRBJ2-1; tentative D call: TRBD1 (6 bases). CDR1 SGHNT and CDR2 YYREEE come from the germline V gene (reference sequence). V was clipped by 1 base and J by 1 base, with 6 bases between them. The length of the CDR3 is 14 residues. CDR3 in DNA: TGTGCCAGCAGCTTGCAGGGGTCCTACAATGAGCAGTTCTTC. Encoded protein: CASSLQGSYNEQFF. The complete variable domain, with remaining parts taken from reference TRBV5-4 and TRBJ2-1, reads ETGVTQSPTHLIKTRGQQVTLRCSSQSGHNTVSWYQQALGQGPQFIFQYYREEENGRGNFPPRFSGLQFPNYSSELNVNALELDDSALYLCASSLQGSYNEQFFGPGTRLTVL.

V is TRBV18 and J is TRBJ1-4; D ambiguous. The germline V and J ends were trimmed by 2 bases and 8 bases, with 9 bases remaining between them. The length of the CDR3 is 13 residues. Per the germline V gene, CDR1 is KGHSH and CDR2 is LQKENI. The CDR3: CASSPGRAEKLFF. As DNA, the CDR3 is TGTGCCAGCTCACCAGGGAGGGCGGAAAAACTGTTTTTT.

The rearrangement joins TRBV11-2 to TRBJ2-7; D remains unclear. Trimming removed 3 bases at V and 3 bases at J, with 3 bases between. The CDR3 sequence is 11 residues long. Looked up from germline, CDR1 is SGHAT and CDR2 is FQNNGV. The CDR3 DNA is TGTGCCAGCAGCTTCATCTACGAGCAGTACTTC. This codes for CASSFIYEQYF. Variable domain in full (rest from reference TRBV11-2 and TRBJ2-7): EAGVAQSPRYKIIEKRQSVAFWCNPISGHATLYWYQQILGQGPKLLIQFQNNGVVDDSQLPKDRFSAERLKGVDSTLKIQPAKLEDSAVYLCASSFIYEQYFGPGTRLTVT.

This chain joins TRBV5-1 and TRBJ2-5, with D perhaps TRBD2 (6 bases). The CDR3 length is 13 residues. Germline-derived CDR1 and CDR2 are SGHRS and YFSETQ. Trimming pared 8 bases from V and 5 bases from J, leaving 16 bases between. CDR3 nucleotides: TGCGCCAGTAGATTTCAAGGAGGGGAGACCCAGTACTTC. It specifies CASRFQGGETQYF.

This chain connects TRBV4-3 to TRBJ1-1; 11 nucleotides align to TRBD1. After removal of 4 bases from V and 0 bases from J, the junction contained 4 bases not matched to a gene. This CDR3 region has 16 residues. Germline CDR1 is LGHNA and CDR2 is YSLEER. CDR3 residues: CASSPGQGALNTEAFF. The CDR3 coding sequence is TGCGCCAGCAGCCCCGGACAGGGGGCTCTGAACACTGAAGCTTTCTTT.

The genes are TRBV5-4 and TRBJ1-6, with D possibly being TRBD1 (5 bases). Germline CDR1 reads SGHNT; CDR2 reads YYREEE (reference sequence). This CDR3 contains 16 residues. Trimming shortened V by 0 bases and J by 8 bases, and 15 bases separated the two germline ends. The CDR3 here is CASSLGGGGGDSPLHF. CDR3 bases: TGTGCCAGCAGCTTGGGGGGTGGTGGAGGGGATTCACCCCTCCACTTT.

V is TRBV30 and J is TRBJ1-2; TRBD1 matches at 8 bases. The length of the CDR3 is 11 residues. The junction had 1 base not matched to a gene; V was cut back by 5 bases and J by 5 bases. CDR1 and CDR2 (germline): GTSNPN, SVGIG (reference sequence). The CDR3 is CAWDRGYGYTF. The DNA for the CDR3 is TGTGCCTGGGACAGGGGTTATGGCTACACCTTC. Full variable domain (remainder filled in from reference TRBV30 and TRBJ1-2): SQTIHQWPATLVQPVGSPLSLECTVEGTSNPNLYWYRQAAGRGLQLLFYSVGIGQISSEVPQNLSASRPQDRQFILSSKKLLLSDSGFYLCAWDRGYGYTFGSGTRLTVV.

The rearrangement joins TRBV15 to TRBJ1-1, with D possibly being TRBD1 (5 bases). Trimming removed 5 bases at V and 7 bases at J, with 14 bases between. The CDR3 extends over 13 amino acids. Germline V gene lookup returns CDR1 LNHNV and CDR2 YYDKDF (reference sequence). CDR3 nucleotide sequence: TGTGCCACCAGCCCCCCTTCGACAGTTGAAGCTTTCTTT. It encodes CATSPPSTVEAFF.

The chain uses TRBV10-3 and TRBJ2-1; TRBD1 matches at 8 bases. The CDR3 is 13 amino acids. V lost 10 bases and J lost 4; bases outside the gene matches: 6. Germline V gene sequence: CDR1 ENHRY, CDR2 SYGVKD. The CDR3 spells CATTGGIYNEQFF. The CDR3 bases are TGTGCCACCACAGGGGGGATTTACAATGAGCAGTTCTTC.

The chain has TRBV6-5 and TRBJ1-2, with 11 bases matching TRBD1. CDR3 length: 14 amino acids. The junction had 5 bases not matched to a gene; V was cut back by 6 bases and J by 5 bases. CDR1 is MNHEY, CDR2 SVGAGI, per germline. The DNA for the CDR3 is TGTGCCAGCAGCCCGGGACAGGGGGATTATGGCTACACCTTC. Its translation: CASSPGQGDYGYTF.

The V gene is TRBV5-1, the J gene TRBJ1-6; a possible D gene is TRBD1 (5 bases). CDR1 and CDR2 (germline): SGHRS, YFSETQ. With 4 bases removed from V and 0 bases from J, the gap between germline ends came to 14 bases. This CDR3 region has 17 residues. CDR3 DNA sequence: TGCGCCAGCAGCCGACAGAGTCTAAGCTCCTATAATTCACCCCTCCACTTT. Its translation is CASSRQSLSSYNSPLHF.

This sequence joins TRBV6-1 and TRBJ2-7; no clear D. CDR3 length: 12 residues. V lost 4 bases and J 3 bases, leaving 7 bases between the germline ends. Germline V gene data show CDR1 as MNHNS and CDR2 as SASEGT. DNA for the CDR3: TGTGCCAGCAGTGTTTGGAGCTACGAGCAGTACTTC. It encodes CASSVWSYEQYF.

The rearrangement joins TRBV28 to TRBJ1-2, with a possible D match to TRBD1 (6 bases). The germline CDR1 and CDR2 sequences are MDHEN and SYDVKM. The ends were cut back, 5 bases at V and 5 bases at J, with 21 bases in the middle. CDR3 length: 16 amino acids. DNA of the CDR3: TGTGCCAGCAGTCTAATCCTTCCGACAGGAATTTATGGCTACACCTTC. It specifies CASSLILPTGIYGYTF.

The chain carries TRBV5-1 and TRBJ1-6; no definite D call. The CDR3 contains 15 residues. Trimming cost V 2 bases and J 6 bases, with 12 bases left between them. Germline CDR1 and CDR2: SGHRS and YFSETQ. The CDR3 protein is CASSLNRDSNSPLHF. The DNA for the CDR3 is TGCGCCAGCAGCTTAAACAGAGATAGTAATTCACCCCTCCACTTT.

The gene calls are TRBV18 and TRBJ1-4; D might be TRBD1 (6 bases). Germline CDR1 and CDR2: KGHSH and LQKENI. V was trimmed by 3 bases and J by 6 bases, leaving 11 bases between them. The CDR3 covers 14 residues. CDR3 sequence (DNA): TGTGCCAGCTCACCCGGGACACAGGATGAAAAACTGTTTTTT. Protein sequence: CASSPGTQDEKLFF.

J is TRBJ1-2 and V is TRBV5-1; TRBD1 matches 8 bases. Trimming cost V 5 bases and J 8 bases; bases outside gene matches: 14. Germline V gene lookup returns CDR1 SGHRS and CDR2 YFSETQ. This CDR3 spans 15 amino acids. CDR3 protein: CASSFDRGVKGGYTF. As DNA, the CDR3 is TGCGCCAGCAGTTTTGACAGGGGTGTTAAAGGCGGCTACACCTTC.

This chain joins TRBV7-9 and TRBJ1-1; D is uncertain. CDR1 is SEHNR and CDR2 is FQNEAQ in the germline V gene (reference sequence). V lost 1 base, J lost 4 bases, and 4 bases lay in between. CDR3 length: 12 amino acids. DNA of the CDR3: TGTGCCAGCAGCTTAGAGAGCACTGAAGCTTTCTTT. Encoded protein: CASSLESTEAFF. Full variable domain (remainder filled in from reference TRBV7-9 and TRBJ1-1): DTGVSQNPRHKITKRGQNVTFRCDPISEHNRLYWYRQTLGQGPEFLTYFQNEAQLEKSRLLSDRFSAERPKGSFSTLEIQRTEQGDSAMYLCASSLESTEAFFGQGTRLTVV.

The rearrangement uses TRBV4-3 and TRBJ1-6, with 12 bases lining up with TRBD1. The germline gives CDR1 LGHNA, CDR2 YSLEER. CDR3 length equals 20 residues. V was clipped by 0 bases and J by 5 bases; unmatched bases: 11. CDR3 sequence reads: CASSQEPPPGQGANNSPLHF. The DNA of the CDR3 is TGCGCCAGCAGCCAAGAACCTCCTCCGGGACAGGGGGCCAATAATTCACCCCTCCACTTT.

The chain employs TRBV28 and TRBJ2-1, with D possibly matching TRBD1 (6 bases). The germline V gene encodes CDR1 MDHEN and CDR2 SYDVKM. The CDR3 length is 16 residues. The ends were cut back, 3 bases at V and 0 bases at J, with 12 bases in the middle. In nucleotides, the CDR3 is TGTGCCAGCAGTTTGTCAACAGGGAGCTCCTACAATGAGCAGTTCTTC. It codes for CASSLSTGSSYNEQFF.

On this clone: Its ends do not fully match the called genes, so a read error is possible. V and J are TRBV7-7 and TRBJ2-7; 11 nucleotides align to TRBD1. This CDR3 has 14 residues. CDR1 is SSHAT and CDR2 is FNYEAQ in the germline V gene (reference sequence). The CDR3 region has the DNA TGTGCTAGCAGCCCCGGGACAGGGGGCTACGAGCAGTACTTC. Translating gives CASSPGTGGYEQYF.

The V and J genes are TRBV2 and TRBJ2-6; 8 positions match TRBD2. This CDR3 has 17 amino acids. In germline, CDR1 is SNHLY, CDR2 FYNNEI. Germline trimming cut 8 bases from V and 1 base from J; bases unmatched to any gene: 10. The DNA of the CDR3 is TGTGCCAGCCATTCGGGGGGGACTAGGTCTGGGGCCAACGTCCTGACTTTC. The encoded protein is CASHSGGTRSGANVLTF.

In this sample, this clone turned up a few times. The rearrangement links TRBV19 to TRBJ1-5; D might be TRBD1 (5 bases). Trimming stripped 1 base from V and 4 bases from J, with 8 bases between. The CDR3 runs 14 residues. Germline CDR1 is LNHDA and CDR2 is SQIVND (reference sequence). Here the CDR3 reads CASSIGRENQPQHF. DNA of the CDR3: TGTGCCAGTAGTATAGGCAGGGAAAATCAGCCCCAGCATTTT.

The chain carries TRBV10-2 and TRBJ2-7; 7 bases are a match to TRBD2. The CDR3 is 15 amino acids. The germline gives CDR1 WSHSY, CDR2 SAAADI. J gave up 3 bases and V 0 bases, and 5 bases lay outside the gene matches. The CDR3 coding sequence is TGCGCCAGCAGTGAGTCTGGCGGGAGAGGCTACGAGCAGTACTTC. Protein sequence: CASSESGGRGYEQYF.

The rearrangement uses TRBV18 and TRBJ2-6; TRBD1 aligns across 8 bases. The germline V gene encodes CDR1 KGHSH and CDR2 LQKENI. The V segment lost 5 bases and the J segment 2 bases; nucleotides outside the gene matches: 8. CDR3 length: 17 residues. The CDR3 DNA reads TGTGCCAGCTCAGGGGTATCGGACAGGGCTGGGGCCAACGTCCTGACTTTC. Protein sequence: CASSGVSDRAGANVLTF.

The chain employs TRBV2 and TRBJ2-7, with 10 bases lining up with TRBD1. This CDR3 comprises 14 residues. Germline V gives CDR1 SNHLY, CDR2 FYNNEI. V shed 10 bases and J 2 bases; nucleotides not matched to a gene: 8. As DNA, the CDR3 is TGTGCCACCACTTCCGGGACAGGGGCCTACGAGCAGTACTTC. Translating it yields CATTSGTGAYEQYF.

V usage is TRBV27 and J usage is TRBJ2-1; 8 bases align to TRBD2. From germline, CDR1 is MNHEY and CDR2 SMNVEV (reference sequence). CDR3 length equals 14 residues. V gave up 6 bases and J gave up 7 bases; unmatched junction bases: 8. CDR3 sequence: CASSPAGGLNEQFF. The CDR3 nucleotides are TGTGCCAGCAGCCCGGCGGGGGGCCTTAATGAGCAGTTCTTC.

A single count supports this clone. The V call is TRBV14, the J call TRBJ1-6; D is uncertain. CDR1 is SGHDN and CDR2 is FVKESK in the germline V gene. V lost 1 base to trimming and J lost 7 bases, with 5 bases between them. CDR3 length: 13 residues. Here the CDR3 reads CASSQAPNSPLHF. The CDR3 DNA follows: TGTGCCAGCAGCCAAGCTCCCAATTCACCCCTCCACTTT.

The J gene is TRBJ2-1, the V gene TRBV11-3; D is undetermined. V lost 6 bases to trimming and J lost 9 bases, with 15 bases between them. CDR1 and CDR2 (germline): SGHNT, YENEEA. The CDR3 totals 13 residues. CDR3 region: CASSRNSVGEQFF. The CDR3 DNA is TGTGCCAGCAGTAGAAACTCCGTCGGTGAGCAGTTCTTC. Based on the CDR3 plus reference TRBV11-3 and TRBJ2-1, the full variable domain is EAGVVQSPRYKIIEKKQPVAFWCNPISGHNTLYWYLQNLGQGPELLIRYENEEAVDDSQLPKDRFSAERLKGVDSTLKIQPAELGDSAVYLCASSRNSVGEQFFGPGTRLTVL.